The source of this TCR beta chain is a study of preoperative IRX-2 immunotherapy in early breast cancer. TCRdb's table, derived via immunoSEQ multiplex PCR, lists solely in-frame clones and lacks some. The repertoire holds 35,000 to 55,000 clones, with roughly 95% as singletons. The germline V gene encodes CDR1 SQVTM and CDR2 ANQGSEA. The CDR3 has 14 residues. V lost 7 bases, J lost 1 base, and 16 bases lay in between. As to treatment: preoperative locoregional IRX-2 cytokine immunotherapy. Samples came from a phase Ib trial of preoperative locoregional IRX-2 cytokine immunotherapy. The chain couples TRBV29-1 to TRBJ1-1, with a tentative D call TRBD1 (5 bases). The input for sequencing was tumor tissue, taken after IRX-2 immunotherapy. The clonotype comes from a human donor with breast cancer. The CDR3 coding sequence is TGCAGCGCAACCCGGACACCTCCGAACACTGAAGCTTTCTTT. Translating gives CSATRTPPNTEAFF.